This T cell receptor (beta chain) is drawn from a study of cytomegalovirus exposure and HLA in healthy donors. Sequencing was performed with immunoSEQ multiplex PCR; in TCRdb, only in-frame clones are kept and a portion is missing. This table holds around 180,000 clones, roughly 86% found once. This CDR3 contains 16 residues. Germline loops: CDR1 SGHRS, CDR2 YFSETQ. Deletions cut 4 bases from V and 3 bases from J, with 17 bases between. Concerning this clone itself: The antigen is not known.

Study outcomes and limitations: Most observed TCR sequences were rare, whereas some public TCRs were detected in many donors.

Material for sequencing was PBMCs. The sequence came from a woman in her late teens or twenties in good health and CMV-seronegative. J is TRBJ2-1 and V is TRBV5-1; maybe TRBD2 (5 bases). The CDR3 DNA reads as TGCGCCAGCAGCATCGAAAGTGGAGGCTACTACAATGAGCAGTTCTTC. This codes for CASSIESGGYYNEQFF.